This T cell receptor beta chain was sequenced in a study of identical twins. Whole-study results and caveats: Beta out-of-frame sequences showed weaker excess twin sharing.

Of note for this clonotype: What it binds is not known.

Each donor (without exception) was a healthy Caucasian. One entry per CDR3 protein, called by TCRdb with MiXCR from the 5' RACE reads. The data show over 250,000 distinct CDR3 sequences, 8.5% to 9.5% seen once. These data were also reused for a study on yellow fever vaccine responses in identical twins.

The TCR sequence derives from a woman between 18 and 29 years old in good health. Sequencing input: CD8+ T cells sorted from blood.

The CDR3 reads CASSNHLRTTSTDTQYF. The DNA of the CDR3 is TGTGCCAGCAGTAACCACCTCAGGACGACTAGCACAGATACGCAGTATTTT. This sequence joins TRBV28 and TRBJ2-3; no clear D gene. Germline V lookup: CDR1 MDHEN, CDR2 SYDVKM. V was trimmed by 5 bases and J by 0 bases, leaving 18 bases between them. CDR3 length equals 17 residues.